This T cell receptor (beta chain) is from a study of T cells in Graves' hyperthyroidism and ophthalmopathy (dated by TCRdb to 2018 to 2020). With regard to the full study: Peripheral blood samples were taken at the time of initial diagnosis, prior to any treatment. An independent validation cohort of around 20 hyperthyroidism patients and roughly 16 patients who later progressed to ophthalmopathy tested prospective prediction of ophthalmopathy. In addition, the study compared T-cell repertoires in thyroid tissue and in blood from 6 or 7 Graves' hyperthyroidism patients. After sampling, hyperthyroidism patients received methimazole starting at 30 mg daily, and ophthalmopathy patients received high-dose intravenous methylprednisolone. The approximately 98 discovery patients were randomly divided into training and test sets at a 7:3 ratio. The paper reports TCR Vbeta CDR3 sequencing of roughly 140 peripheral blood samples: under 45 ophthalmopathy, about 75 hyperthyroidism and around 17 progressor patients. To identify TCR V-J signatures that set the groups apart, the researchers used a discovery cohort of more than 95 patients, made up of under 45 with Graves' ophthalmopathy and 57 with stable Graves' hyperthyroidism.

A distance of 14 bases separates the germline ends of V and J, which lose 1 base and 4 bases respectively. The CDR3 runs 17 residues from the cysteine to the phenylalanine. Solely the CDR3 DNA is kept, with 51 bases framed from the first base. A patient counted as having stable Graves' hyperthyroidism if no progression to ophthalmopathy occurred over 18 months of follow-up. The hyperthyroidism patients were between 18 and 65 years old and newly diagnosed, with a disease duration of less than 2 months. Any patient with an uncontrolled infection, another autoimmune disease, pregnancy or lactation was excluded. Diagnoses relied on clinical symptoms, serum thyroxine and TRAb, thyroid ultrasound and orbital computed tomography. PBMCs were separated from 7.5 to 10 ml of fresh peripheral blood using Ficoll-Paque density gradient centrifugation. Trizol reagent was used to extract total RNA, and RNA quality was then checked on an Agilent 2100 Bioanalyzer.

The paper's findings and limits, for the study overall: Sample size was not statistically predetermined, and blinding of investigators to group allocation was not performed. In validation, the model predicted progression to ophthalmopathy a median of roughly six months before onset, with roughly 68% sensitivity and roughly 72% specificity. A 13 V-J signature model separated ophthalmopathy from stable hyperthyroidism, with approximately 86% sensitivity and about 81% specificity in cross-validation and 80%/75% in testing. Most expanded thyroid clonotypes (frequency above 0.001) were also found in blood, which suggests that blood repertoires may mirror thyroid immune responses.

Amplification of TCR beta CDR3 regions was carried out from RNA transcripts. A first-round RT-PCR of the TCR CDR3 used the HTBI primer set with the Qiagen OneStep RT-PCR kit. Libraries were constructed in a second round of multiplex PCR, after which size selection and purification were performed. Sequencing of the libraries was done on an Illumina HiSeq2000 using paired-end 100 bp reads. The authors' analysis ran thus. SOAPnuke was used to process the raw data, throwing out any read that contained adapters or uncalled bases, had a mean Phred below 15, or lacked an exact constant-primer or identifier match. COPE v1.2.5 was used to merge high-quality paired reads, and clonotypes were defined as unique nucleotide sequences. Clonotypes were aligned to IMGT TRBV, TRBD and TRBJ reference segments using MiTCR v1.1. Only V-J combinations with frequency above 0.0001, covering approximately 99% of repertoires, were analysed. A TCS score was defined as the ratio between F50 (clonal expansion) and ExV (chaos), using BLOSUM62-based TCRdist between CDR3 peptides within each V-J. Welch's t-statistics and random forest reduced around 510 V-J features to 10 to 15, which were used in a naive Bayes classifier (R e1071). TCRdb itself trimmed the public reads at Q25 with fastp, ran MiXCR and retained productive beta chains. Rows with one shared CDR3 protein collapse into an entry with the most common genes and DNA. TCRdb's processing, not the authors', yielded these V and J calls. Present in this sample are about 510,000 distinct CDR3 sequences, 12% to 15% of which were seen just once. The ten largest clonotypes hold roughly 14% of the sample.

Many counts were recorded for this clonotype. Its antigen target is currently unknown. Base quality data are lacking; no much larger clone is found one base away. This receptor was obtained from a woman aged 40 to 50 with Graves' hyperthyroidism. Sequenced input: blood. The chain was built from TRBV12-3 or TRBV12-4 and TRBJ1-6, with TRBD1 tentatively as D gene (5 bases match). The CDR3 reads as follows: CASSLGQPGLYNSPLHF. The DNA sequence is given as TGTGCCAGCAGTTTAGGACAGCCAGGACTATATAATTCACCCCTCCACTTT.